These 3 T cell receptor beta chains came from one sample sequenced in a study of T cells in Graves' hyperthyroidism and ophthalmopathy. Amplified TCR beta CDR3 regions derived from RNA transcripts. The TCR CDR3 first-round RT-PCR relied on the HTBI primer set. TCRdb analysed the multiplex PCR reads with MiXCR anew, one entry per CDR3 protein. Of under 700,000 distinct CDR3 sequences listed, around 46% were seen once; the top ten hold about 7.8%. Sequenced input: peripheral blood or thyroid tissue (not recorded which). These receptors all stem from a woman between 18 and 29 years old with Graves' hyperthyroidism.

V gene TRBV4-2 combines with J gene TRBJ1-6, with TRBD1 matching over 9 bases. Trimming took 1 base from V and 9 from J; bases not matched to a gene: 4. Looked up from germline, CDR1 is LGHNA and CDR2 is YNFKEQ. This CDR3 has 15 residues. In DNA, the CDR3 is TGTGCCAGCAGCCAAGGGGACAGGGTGGGTTCACCCCTCCACTTT. Translation gives CASSQGDRVGSPLHF.

The chain has TRBV7-9 and TRBJ1-2; TRBD1 is a possible D gene (6 bases). V dropped 5 bases and J dropped 5 bases, with 18 bases sitting between them. The CDR3 covers 15 residues. Germline CDR1 reads SEHNR; CDR2 reads FQNEAQ (reference sequence). The CDR3 sequence is CASSRGAGAGYGYTF. As DNA, the CDR3 is TGTGCCAGCAGCCGAGGGGCAGGGGCAGGATATGGCTACACCTTC.

The chain is built from TRBV6-1 and TRBJ2-7; the match to TRBD1 covers 10 bases. J gave up 4 bases and V 4 bases, and 7 bases lay outside the gene matches. The germline gives CDR1 MNHNS, CDR2 SASEGT. There are 15 residues in the CDR3. CDR3 sequence (DNA): TGTGCCAGCAGTGGACAGGGGGCGTATGTGTACGAGCAGTACTTC. As protein: CASSGQGAYVYEQYF.